A selection of T cell receptor beta chains follows, all from one sample in a study of beta chain features in type 1 diabetes. Clones were read by immunoSEQ multiplex PCR, and TCRdb kept only the in-frame ones, dropping some. Among almost 350,000 clones listed, 7% to 10% were seen once. Source material: central memory CD4+ T cells from blood. The receptors come from a man aged 30-40 years with type 1 diabetes. CDR3s leave out the opening cysteine and the closing phenylalanine or tryptophan.

J gene,V gene,CDR3 protein
TRBJ2-5,TRBV2,ASSEAEGAETQY
TRBJ1-2,TRBV27,ASSPDRINYGYT
TRBJ2-3,TRBV7-9,ASSRDRSTDTQY
TRBJ2-3,TRBV7-2,ASSLAPLSGGARDTQY
TRBJ2-4,TRBV5-1,ASSLAVGADIQY
TRBJ2-5,TRBV5-1,ASSLTSGGQMGETQY
TRBJ1-4,TRBV29-1,SVNVRPFEKLF
TRBJ2-3,TRBV5-1,ASSPGLAGPWDTQY
TRBJ1-2,TRBV2,ASSDIRDRNGYT
TRBJ2-7,TRBV28,ASSVQGSQY
TRBJ2-7,TRBV10-2,ASRLGQGAYEQY
TRBJ2-3,TRBV25-1,ASSEYGFTDTQY
TRBJ2-7,TRBV10-3,ATTKDRAHEQY
TRBJ2-3,TRBV2,ASLLGWKGRTDTQY
TRBJ2-7,TRBV15,ATSRDLSGVYEQY
TRBJ2-7,TRBV27,ASSATGFWNEQY
TRBJ2-7,TRBV29-1,SVEGGLQGTEQY
TRBJ2-2,TRBV30,AWSPQGTGLTGELF
TRBJ2-3,TRBV5-1,ASSLGTSGGTDTQY
TRBJ2-5,TRBV9,ASSRAGTSGGAGETQY
TRBJ1-4,TRBV28,ASSLMDVNEKLF
TRBJ1-3,TRBV28,ASSSPRDSSGNTIY
TRBJ1-6,TRBV18,ASSLGRPTDSPLH
TRBJ1-1,TRBV2,ASGYREAGAF
TRBJ2-3,TRBV7-2,ASSQRAGLLSTDTQY
TRBJ1-2,TRBV2,ASREGQSGAGYT
TRBJ2-1,TRBV11-2,ASSTGWTGGNEQF
TRBJ2-1,TRBV27,ASSSRTGAYNEQF
TRBJ2-7,TRBV7-9,ASSLGVAGEQY
TRBJ2-1,TRBV5-1,ASSLDSGAYNEQF
TRBJ2-3,TRBV11-2,ASSLVLSGGLGATDTQY
TRBJ2-7,TRBV7-9,ASSLDEAGRQY
TRBJ2-3,TRBV6-5,ASRRLAGGVDTQY
TRBJ1-1,TRBV21-1,ASSKRGNTEAF
TRBJ1-1,TRBV28,ASSLGRGTEAF
TRBJ1-2,TRBV9,ASTAGGGRTNYGYT
TRBJ2-7,TRBV2,ASSALLAGGFDEQY
TRBJ2-7,TRBV4-3,ASSQGTGLAGGYEQY
TRBJ2-3,TRBV2,ASSVGGGSPFQY
TRBJ2-4,TRBV6-6,ASSYSSGNIQY
TRBJ1-3,TRBV30,AWSGLGGGSGNTIY
TRBJ1-2,TRBV19,ASRTPRDRGYT